One sample yielded the 23 T cell receptor beta chains listed below, sequenced in a study of regulatory T cells in long-lasting Graves disease. Time point noted: persistent/refractory GD, antithyroid drugs over 5 years with positive TRAb. PBMC-derived RNA was used for the TCR library. Combining iRepertoire HTBI primers with Arm-PCR of CDR3 regions, the authors built TCR beta libraries. TCRdb called the multiplex PCR reads again in MiXCR, with one record for every CDR3 protein. This table holds hundreds of thousands of distinct CDR3 sequences, 30% found once. The sample here was peripheral blood mononuclear cells (PBMCs), taken when the disease was refractory, from a patient treated with antithyroid drugs. Every receptor here comes from a female donor with Graves disease.

Note on this clonotype: This could be a read error, since a much larger clone is one nucleotide away. V is TRBV2 and J is TRBJ2-7; weak D call: TRBD1 (6 bases). This CDR3 spans 15 amino acids. Germline CDR1 reads SNHLY; CDR2 reads FYNNEI. V was trimmed by 3 bases and J by 5 bases, leaving 17 bases between them. The CDR3 DNA reads as TGTGCCAGCAGTGATAGGGCAGGGGACGGCCACGAGCAGTACTTC. As protein: CASSDRAGDGHEQYF.

The rearrangement links TRBV6-4 to TRBJ1-1; D perhaps matches TRBD1 (5 bases). Germline V gene data show CDR1 as MRHNA and CDR2 as SNTAGT. The CDR3 totals 14 residues. V was clipped by 7 bases and J by 1 base, with 13 bases between them. CDR3 nucleotide sequence: TGTGCCAGCACGTCCGGGGCCCGGAACACTGAAGCTTTCTTT. Translating gives CASTSGARNTEAFF.

V is TRBV5-1 and J is TRBJ1-2; D remains ambiguous. The CDR3 totals 14 residues. V gave up 4 bases and J gave up 2 bases, with 12 bases separating them. Germline V gene sequence: CDR1 SGHRS, CDR2 YFSETQ. CDR3 loop: CASSPEGRNYGYTF. In DNA, the CDR3 is TGCGCCAGCAGCCCTGAAGGCAGAAACTATGGCTACACCTTC.

The sample holds many counts of this clonotype. The rearrangement links TRBV3-1 to TRBJ2-5; D possibly corresponds to TRBD2 (6 bases). This CDR3 region has 14 residues. CDR1 and CDR2 (germline): LGHDT, YNNKEL (reference sequence). Trimming removed 1 base at V and 4 bases at J, with 10 bases between. The CDR3: CASSQGPGRETQYF. Written as DNA, the CDR3 is TGTGCCAGCAGCCAAGGCCCCGGGAGAGAGACCCAGTACTTC.

The V gene is TRBV12-3 or TRBV12-4, the J gene TRBJ2-7, with 7 bases fitting TRBD2. V trimming: 4 bases; J trimming: 6 bases; junction bases outside the gene matches: 9. The CDR3 length is 14 residues. CDR3 nucleotides: TGTGCCAGCAGTTGGCACGGGGGGTTTGGCGAGCAGTACTTC. Translating it yields CASSWHGGFGEQYF.

The rearrangement links TRBV7-9 to TRBJ1-4; D gene uncertain. The germline V and J ends were trimmed by 1 base and 7 bases, with 10 bases remaining between them. The CDR3 extends over 14 amino acids. Germline CDR1 reads SEHNR; CDR2 reads FQNEAQ (reference sequence). In DNA form, the CDR3 reads TGTGCCAGCAGCTTAGGGTCAGAAATTGAAAAACTGTTTTTT. It encodes CASSLGSEIEKLFF. The full variable domain, its missing parts supplied by reference TRBV7-9 and TRBJ1-4, is DTGVSQNPRHKITKRGQNVTFRCDPISEHNRLYWYRQTLGQGPEFLTYFQNEAQLEKSRLLSDRFSAERPKGSFSTLEIQRTEQGDSAMYLCASSLGSEIEKLFFGSGTQLSVL.

This clonotype has more than one count but fewer than ten. The CDR3 reads CASSLAGLAGGVNIQYF. The DNA of the CDR3 is TGCGCCAGCAGCTTGGCCGGACTAGCGGGAGGTGTGAACATTCAGTACTTC. This chain links TRBV5-1 with TRBJ2-4; 14 nucleotides line up with TRBD2. This CDR3 has 17 residues. Germline V gene data show CDR1 as SGHRS and CDR2 as YFSETQ. Unmatched junction bases numbered 6, after V lost 0 bases and J lost 7 bases.

This clonotype came up many times. V and J are TRBV6-1 and TRBJ1-6, with 8 bases matching TRBD1. The CDR3 has 12 residues. Germline CDR1 MNHNS, CDR2 SASEGT. With V trimmed by 10 bases and J by 10 bases, 6 bases remained unmatched. The CDR3 reads CATGQGGSPLHF. DNA of the CDR3: TGTGCCACCGGACAGGGCGGATCACCCCTCCACTTT.

V gene TRBV6-1 combines with J gene TRBJ1-5; 8 bases match TRBD1. J lost 7 bases, V lost 6 bases, and 8 bases had no gene match. This CDR3 spans 14 amino acids. Germline CDR1 is MNHNS and CDR2 is SASEGT. The CDR3 sequence: CASRTGQGAQPQHF. The CDR3 region has the DNA TGTGCCAGCAGAACCGGACAGGGCGCCCAGCCCCAGCATTTT.

In this sample, this clonotype turned up many times. One end of the junction varies from germline; a read error may be responsible. The chain carries TRBV5-1 and TRBJ1-1, with 7 bases aligning to TRBD1. CDR1 and CDR2 from the germline V gene are SGHRS and YFSETQ. This CDR3 has 14 residues. The CDR3: CASRSGGLNTEAFF. In DNA form, the CDR3 reads TGTGCCAGCAGGTCAGGGGGTCTGAACACTGAAGCTTTCTTT.

This clonotype came up many times. This sequence joins TRBV28 and TRBJ1-2, with 10 bases that match TRBD1. The trim removed 6 bases at V and 7 bases at J, leaving 5 bases unmatched. CDR1 is MDHEN and CDR2 is SYDVKM in the germline V gene. The length of the CDR3 is 13 residues. The CDR3 reads CASRTGQGFGYTF. CDR3 in DNA: TGTGCCAGCAGAACGGGACAGGGGTTTGGCTACACCTTC.

V is TRBV5-1 and J is TRBJ1-3; 9 bases align to TRBD1. The CDR3 runs 14 residues. In germline, CDR1 is SGHRS, CDR2 YFSETQ. With 4 bases clipped from V and 7 bases from J, the junction kept 6 bases outside the gene matches. CDR3 region: CASSQTGGGNTIYF. As DNA, the CDR3 is TGCGCCAGCAGCCAGACAGGGGGAGGTAACACCATATATTTT.

This clonotype occurred a few times. V is TRBV20-1 and J is TRBJ1-2, with 8 bases fitting TRBD1. The CDR3 loop spans 13 amino acids. Per germline, CDR1 DFQATT and CDR2 SNEGSKA (reference sequence). With V trimmed by 3 bases and J by 5 bases, 5 bases remained unmatched. The CDR3 spells CSARDRDGYGYTF. The CDR3 DNA reads as TGCAGTGCTAGGGACAGGGACGGGTATGGCTACACCTTC.

This clonotype was seen repeatedly, ten times or more. V is TRBV27 and J is TRBJ1-5; weak D call: TRBD1 (6 bases). Germline lookup yields CDR1 MNHEY and CDR2 SMNVEV (reference sequence). The CDR3 is made up of 14 amino acids. Trimming removed 6 bases from V and 6 bases from J, with 15 bases in between. The CDR3 here is CASSLRRGFQPQHF. The CDR3 region has the DNA TGTGCCAGCAGCCTCCGAAGGGGGTTTCAGCCCCAGCATTTT.

There are many counts of this clonotype. A much larger clonotype is one base distant, so this may be a read error. This sequence joins TRBV7-9 and TRBJ1-2, with 7 bases lining up with TRBD1. This CDR3 has 13 residues. CDR1 and CDR2 (germline): SEHNR, FQNEAQ (reference sequence). The trim removed 3 bases at V and 3 bases at J, leaving 1 base unmatched. The CDR3 DNA sequence: TGTGCCAGCAGCTTGGGACAGTACTATGGCTACACCTTC. It encodes CASSLGQYYGYTF.

The table lists this clonotype with many counts. The V call is TRBV28, the J call TRBJ1-2; TRBD1 is a possible D gene (5 bases). This CDR3 has 13 amino acids. Trimming shortened V by 5 bases and J by 4 bases, and 11 bases separated the two germline ends. Germline CDR1 and CDR2: MDHEN and SYDVKM. CDR3 in DNA: TGTGCCAGCAGTACCCCAGGGAGCTATGGCTACACCTTC. Its protein product is CASSTPGSYGYTF.

Ten or more counts support this clonotype. V and J are TRBV12-3 or TRBV12-4 and TRBJ1-1; 8 nucleotides align to TRBD1. This CDR3 contains 15 residues. J gave up 4 bases and V 7 bases, and 11 bases lay outside the gene matches. DNA for the CDR3: TGTGCCAGCACCCCCCGGACAGGGATTGGCACTGAAGCTTTCTTT. Residues: CASTPRTGIGTEAFF.

The V and J genes are TRBV20-1 and TRBJ1-1, with D perhaps matching TRBD1 (5 bases). V lost 3 bases and J lost 0, with 17 bases in between. The CDR3 runs to 16 residues. Looked up from germline, CDR1 is DFQATT and CDR2 is SNEGSKA (reference sequence). Here the CDR3 DNA reads TGCAGTGCTAGTACCAGTGCAGGGACTCTGAACACTGAAGCTTTCTTT. Translated, it gives CSASTSAGTLNTEAFF.

CDR3 in amino acids: CASSEGEFYGYTF. CDR3 in DNA: TGTGCCAGCAGTGAGGGGGAGTTTTATGGCTACACCTTC. This chain uses TRBV25-1 with TRBJ1-2; D may be TRBD1 (5 bases). V was cut by 3 bases and J by 5 bases, with 10 bases left in between. This CDR3 has 13 residues. Germline V gene lookup returns CDR1 MGHDK and CDR2 SYGVNS.

The chain couples TRBV20-1 to TRBJ2-7; no definite D call. The CDR3 sequence is 13 residues long. Per germline, CDR1 DFQATT and CDR2 SNEGSKA (reference sequence). Trimming removed 3 bases from V and 0 bases from J, with 9 bases in between. The CDR3 region has the DNA TGCAGTGCTAGGTTGGAATCCTCCTACGAGCAGTACTTC. Its protein product is CSARLESSYEQYF.

The sample holds a few counts of this clonotype. The chain couples TRBV15 to TRBJ2-6; D is unresolved. The ends were cut back, 2 bases at V and 0 bases at J, with 11 bases in the middle. The germline V gene has CDR1 LNHNV and CDR2 YYDKDF (reference sequence). This CDR3 contains 17 residues. CDR3 DNA sequence: TGTGCCACCAGCAGACCCCTCTTATCCTCTGGGGCCAACGTCCTGACTTTC. It specifies CATSRPLLSSGANVLTF.

The chain combines TRBV28 with TRBJ1-1; perhaps TRBD1 as D (5 bases). CDR3 length equals 15 residues. Germline values: CDR1 MDHEN, CDR2 SYDVKM. With 3 bases removed from V and 4 bases from J, the gap between germline ends came to 15 bases. The CDR3 nucleotides read TGTGCCAGCAGTTTTCTGATGGGGACGGCCACTGAAGCTTTCTTT. Translating it yields CASSFLMGTATEAFF.

The chain uses TRBV11-2 and TRBJ2-5, with 10 bases matching TRBD2. This CDR3 has 16 residues. The germline CDR1 and CDR2 sequences are SGHAT and FQNNGV. The V and J ends lost 6 bases and 5 bases, in that order; junction bases with no gene match: 12. This CDR3 reads CASSRLAGLLRETQYF. DNA for the CDR3: TGTGCCAGCAGTCGACTAGCGGGCCTATTGAGGGAGACCCAGTACTTC. Full variable domain (missing parts from reference TRBV11-2 and TRBJ2-5): EAGVAQSPRYKIIEKRQSVAFWCNPISGHATLYWYQQILGQGPKLLIQFQNNGVVDDSQLPKDRFSAERLKGVDSTLKIQPAKLEDSAVYLCASSRLAGLLRETQYFGPGTRLLVL.